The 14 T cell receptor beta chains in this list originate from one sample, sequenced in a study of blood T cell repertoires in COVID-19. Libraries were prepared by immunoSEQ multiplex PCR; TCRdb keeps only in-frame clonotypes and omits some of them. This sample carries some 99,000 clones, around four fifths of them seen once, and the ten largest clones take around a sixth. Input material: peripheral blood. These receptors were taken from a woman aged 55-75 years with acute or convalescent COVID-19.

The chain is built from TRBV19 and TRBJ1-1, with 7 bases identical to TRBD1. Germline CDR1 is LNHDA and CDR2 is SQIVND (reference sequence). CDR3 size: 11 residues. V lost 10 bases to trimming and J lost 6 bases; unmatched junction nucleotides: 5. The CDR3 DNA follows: TGTGCCAAGATCGGGACAGCTGAAGCTTTCTTT. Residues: CAKIGTAEAFF.

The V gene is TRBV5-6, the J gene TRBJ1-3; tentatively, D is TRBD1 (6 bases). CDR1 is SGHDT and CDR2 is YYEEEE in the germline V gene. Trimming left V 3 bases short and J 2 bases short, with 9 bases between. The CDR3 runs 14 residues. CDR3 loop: CASSSKGAGNTIYF. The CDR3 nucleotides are TGTGCCAGCAGCTCCAAGGGGGCTGGAAACACCATATATTTT.

The CDR3 loop is CASSRGQGAYEQYF. The CDR3, as DNA: TGTGCCAGCAGCCGGGGACAGGGAGCCTACGAGCAGTACTTC. The rearrangement joins TRBV7-2 to TRBJ2-7, with 9 bases aligning to TRBD1. CDR3 size: 14 residues. Germline V gene lookup returns CDR1 SGHTA and CDR2 FQGNSA. With V trimmed by 5 bases and J by 2 bases, 4 bases remained unmatched.

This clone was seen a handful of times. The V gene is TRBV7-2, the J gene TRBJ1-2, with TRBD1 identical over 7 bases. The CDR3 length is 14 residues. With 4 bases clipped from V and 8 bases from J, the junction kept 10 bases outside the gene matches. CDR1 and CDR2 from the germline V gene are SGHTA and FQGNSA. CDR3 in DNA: TGTGCCAGCAGCTGGGCCTACAGGGGAACAGGCTACACCTTC. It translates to CASSWAYRGTGYTF.

CDR3 residues: CASSLGANEQFF. CDR3 bases: TGTGCCAGCAGCCTGGGAGCCAATGAGCAGTTCTTC. V is TRBV3-1 (or the pseudogene TRBV3-2) and J is TRBJ2-1, with a possible D match to TRBD2 (5 bases). Germline V CDR1 and CDR2: LGHDT, YNNKEL (reference sequence). V lost 4 bases and J 6 bases, leaving 7 bases between the germline ends. The CDR3 runs to 12 residues.

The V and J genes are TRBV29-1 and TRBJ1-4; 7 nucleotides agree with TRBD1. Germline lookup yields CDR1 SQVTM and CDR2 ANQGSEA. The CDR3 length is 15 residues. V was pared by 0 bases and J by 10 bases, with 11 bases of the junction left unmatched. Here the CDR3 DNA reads TGCAGCGTTGAAGACCCGGACAGGAGCCGAGGAAAACTGTTTTTT. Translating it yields CSVEDPDRSRGKLFF. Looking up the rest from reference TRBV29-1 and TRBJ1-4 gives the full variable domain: SAVISQKPSRDICQRGTSLTIQCQVDSQVTMMFWYRQQPGQSLTLIATANQGSEATYESGFVIDKFPISRPNLTFSTLTVSNMSPEDSSIYLCSVEDPDRSRGKLFFGSGTQLSVL.

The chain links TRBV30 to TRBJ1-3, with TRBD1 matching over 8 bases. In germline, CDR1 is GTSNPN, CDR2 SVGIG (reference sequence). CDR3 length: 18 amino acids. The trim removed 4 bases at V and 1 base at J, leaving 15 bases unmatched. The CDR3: CAWMKRRQGRGSGNTIYF. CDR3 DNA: TGTGCCTGGATGAAGAGACGACAGGGGAGGGGGTCTGGAAACACCATATATTTT.

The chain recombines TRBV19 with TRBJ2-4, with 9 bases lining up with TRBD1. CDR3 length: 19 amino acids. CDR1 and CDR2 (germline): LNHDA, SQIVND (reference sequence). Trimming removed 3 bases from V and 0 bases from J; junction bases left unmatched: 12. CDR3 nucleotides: TGTGCCAGTAGTATCCGGGACAGGGACCTTGTGAGAGCCAAAAACATTCAGTACTTC. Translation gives CASSIRDRDLVRAKNIQYF.

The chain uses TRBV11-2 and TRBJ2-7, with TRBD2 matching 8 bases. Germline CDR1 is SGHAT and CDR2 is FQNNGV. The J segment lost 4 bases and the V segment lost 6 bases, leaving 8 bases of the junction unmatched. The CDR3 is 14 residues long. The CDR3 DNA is TGTGCCAGCAGGGGTACTAGCGGATTATACGAGCAGTACTTC. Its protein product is CASRGTSGLYEQYF.

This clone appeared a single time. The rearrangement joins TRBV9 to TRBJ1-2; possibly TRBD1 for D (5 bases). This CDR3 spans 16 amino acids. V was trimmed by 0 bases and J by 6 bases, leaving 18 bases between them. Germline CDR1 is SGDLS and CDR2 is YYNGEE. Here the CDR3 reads CASSVDYRPEGNGYTF. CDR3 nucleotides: TGTGCCAGCAGCGTAGATTACAGGCCGGAGGGGAATGGCTACACCTTC.

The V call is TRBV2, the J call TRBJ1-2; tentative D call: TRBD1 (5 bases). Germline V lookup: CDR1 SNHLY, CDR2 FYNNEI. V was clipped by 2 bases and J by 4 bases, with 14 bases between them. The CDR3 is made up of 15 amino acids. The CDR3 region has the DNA TGTGCCAGCAGTGAACAGGGCGGGGTTCGCTATGGCTACACCTTC. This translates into CASSEQGGVRYGYTF.

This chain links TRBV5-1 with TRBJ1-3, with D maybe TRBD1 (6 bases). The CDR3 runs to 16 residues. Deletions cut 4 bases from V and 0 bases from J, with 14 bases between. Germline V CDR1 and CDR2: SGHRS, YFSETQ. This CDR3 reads CASSRQTGDSGNTIYF. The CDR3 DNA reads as TGCGCCAGCAGCCGGCAGACAGGTGACTCTGGAAACACCATATATTTT.

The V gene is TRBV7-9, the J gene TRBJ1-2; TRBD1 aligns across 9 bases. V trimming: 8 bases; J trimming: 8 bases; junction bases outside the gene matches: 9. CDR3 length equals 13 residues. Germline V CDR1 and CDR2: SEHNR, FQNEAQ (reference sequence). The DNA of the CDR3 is TGTGCCAGCGCAGTACAGGGGGCAGGAGGCTACACCTTC. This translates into CASAVQGAGGYTF.

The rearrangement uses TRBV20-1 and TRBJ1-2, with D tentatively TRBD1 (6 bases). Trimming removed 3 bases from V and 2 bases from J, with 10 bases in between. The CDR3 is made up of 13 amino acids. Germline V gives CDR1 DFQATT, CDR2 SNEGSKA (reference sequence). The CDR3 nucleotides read TGCAGTGCTAGTGAGGGACAAAACTATGGCTACACCTTC. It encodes CSASEGQNYGYTF.